The 7 T cell receptor beta chains below come from one sample, sequenced in a study of T-cell reconstitution after alpha-beta-depleted transplantation in children. Unique molecular identifiers were used in preparing the TCRbeta library. TCRdb passed the PCR reads through MiXCR, listing each CDR3 protein once. The sample records about 98,000 distinct CDR3 sequences, 20% to 30% being singletons. This sample comprised PBMCs, obtained before TCRalphabeta/CD19-depleted stem cell transplant. All receptors derive from a boy between 2 and 10 years old with acute lymphoblastic leukemia, due to receive a stem cell transplant.

In its sample, this clonotype was seen once. The CDR3 DNA reads as TGTGCCAGCAAGGGACGACAGTCTTACGAGCAGTACTTC. It encodes CASKGRQSYEQYF. This chain joins TRBV6-2 or TRBV6-3 and TRBJ2-7; D tentatively reads TRBD1 or TRBD2 (5 bases each). CDR1 MNHEY and CDR2 SVGEGT come from the germline V gene. This CDR3 is built from 13 residues. V shed 7 bases and J shed 4 bases, with 14 bases lying between them.

The chain is built from TRBV20-1 and TRBJ2-5; 7 nucleotides match TRBD2. Looked up from germline, CDR1 is DFQATT and CDR2 is SNEGSKA (reference sequence). The CDR3 is made up of 15 amino acids. With 4 bases clipped from V and 3 bases from J, the junction kept 11 bases outside the gene matches. CDR3 sequence (DNA): TGCAGTGCTATCCGCTTTACTAGCGCGAAAGAGACCCAGTACTTC. It encodes CSAIRFTSAKETQYF.

J is TRBJ2-7 and V is TRBV6-1; 9 nucleotides line up with TRBD2. The germline gives CDR1 MNHNS, CDR2 SASEGT. V shed 8 bases, J shed 6 bases, and the junction held 11 bases outside the gene matches. The CDR3 has 14 amino acids. The CDR3 DNA reads as TGTGCCAGCCAACCGGGACTAGCTTCTTCCGAGCAGTACTTC. Its protein is CASQPGLASSEQYF.

This clonotype was observed a few times. This chain uses TRBV20-1 with TRBJ2-2; D call uncertain. Trimming removed 7 bases at V and 3 bases at J, with 12 bases between. The CDR3 has 13 residues. Germline V gene data show CDR1 as DFQATT and CDR2 as SNEGSKA (reference sequence). The CDR3 nucleotides are TGCAGTGTCTGGACCAGAGACACCGGGGAGCTGTTTTTT. Translation: CSVWTRDTGELFF.

This clonotype was detected a few times. The chain joins TRBV28 to TRBJ1-3, with D hard to call. V was pared by 3 bases and J by 2 bases, with 11 bases between. The CDR3 has 15 amino acids. Germline values: CDR1 MDHEN, CDR2 SYDVKM. The CDR3 protein is CASSFRLGTGNTIYF. The CDR3 DNA reads as TGTGCCAGCAGTTTCCGGCTGGGGACTGGAAACACCATATATTTT.

The chain joins TRBV12-3 or TRBV12-4 to TRBJ2-7; no firm D call. The length of the CDR3 is 13 residues. V was pared by 5 bases and J by 4 bases, with 12 bases between. The CDR3 sequence: CASSPPDLYEQYF. The CDR3 DNA reads as TGTGCCAGCAGTCCCCCGGACCTTTACGAGCAGTACTTC.

The chain recombines TRBV5-4 with TRBJ2-3, with no clear D. The V and J ends lost 10 bases and 2 bases respectively, with 17 bases between them. The germline V gene encodes CDR1 SGHNT and CDR2 YYREEE (reference sequence). CDR3 size: 14 residues. CDR3 coding DNA: TGTGCCTGTTTAATGTGTTTTGCCACAGATACGCAGTATTTT. This translates into CACLMCFATDTQYF.